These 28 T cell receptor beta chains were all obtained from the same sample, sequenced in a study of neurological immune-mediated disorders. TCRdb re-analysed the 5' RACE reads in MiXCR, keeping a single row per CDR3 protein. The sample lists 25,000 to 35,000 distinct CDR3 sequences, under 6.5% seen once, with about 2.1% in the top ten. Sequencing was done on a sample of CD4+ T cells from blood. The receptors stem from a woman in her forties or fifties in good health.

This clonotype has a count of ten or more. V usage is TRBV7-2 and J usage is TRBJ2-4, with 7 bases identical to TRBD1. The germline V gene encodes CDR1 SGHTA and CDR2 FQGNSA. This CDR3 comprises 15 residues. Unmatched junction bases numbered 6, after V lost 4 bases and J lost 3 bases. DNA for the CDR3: TGTGCCAGCAGCTCTGGCCGGACAGGCAAAAACATTCAGTACTTC. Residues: CASSSGRTGKNIQYF.

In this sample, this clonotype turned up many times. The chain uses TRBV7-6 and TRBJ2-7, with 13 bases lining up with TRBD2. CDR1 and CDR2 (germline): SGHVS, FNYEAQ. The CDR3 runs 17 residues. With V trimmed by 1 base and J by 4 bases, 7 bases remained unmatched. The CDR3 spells CASSLGSGTSGTYEQYF. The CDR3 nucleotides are TGTGCCAGCAGCTTAGGTAGTGGGACTAGCGGGACTTACGAGCAGTACTTC.

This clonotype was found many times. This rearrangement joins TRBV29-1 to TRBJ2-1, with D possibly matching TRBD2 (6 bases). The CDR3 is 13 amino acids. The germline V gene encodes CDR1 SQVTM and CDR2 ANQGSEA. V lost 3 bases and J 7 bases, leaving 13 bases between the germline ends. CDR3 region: CSVDNRRANEQFF. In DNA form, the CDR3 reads TGCAGCGTTGACAACAGGAGGGCGAATGAGCAGTTCTTC.

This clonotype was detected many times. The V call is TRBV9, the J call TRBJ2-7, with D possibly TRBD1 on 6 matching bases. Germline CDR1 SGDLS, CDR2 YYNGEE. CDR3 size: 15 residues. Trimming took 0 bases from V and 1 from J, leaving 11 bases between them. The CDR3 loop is CASSVGAGTSYEQYF. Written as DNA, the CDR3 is TGTGCCAGCAGCGTAGGGGCAGGGACATCCTACGAGCAGTACTTC. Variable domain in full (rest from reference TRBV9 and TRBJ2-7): DSGVTQTPKHLITATGQRVTLRCSPRSGDLSVYWYQQSLDQGLQFLIQYYNGEERAKGNILERFSAQQFPDLHSELNLSSLELGDSALYFCASSVGAGTSYEQYFGPGTRLTVT.

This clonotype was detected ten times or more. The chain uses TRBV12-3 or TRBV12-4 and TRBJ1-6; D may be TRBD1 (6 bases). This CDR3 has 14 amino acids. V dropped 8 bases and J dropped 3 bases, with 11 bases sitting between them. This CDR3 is CASSGDNYNSPLHF. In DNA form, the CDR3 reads TGTGCCAGCTCCGGGGACAACTATAATTCACCCCTCCACTTT.

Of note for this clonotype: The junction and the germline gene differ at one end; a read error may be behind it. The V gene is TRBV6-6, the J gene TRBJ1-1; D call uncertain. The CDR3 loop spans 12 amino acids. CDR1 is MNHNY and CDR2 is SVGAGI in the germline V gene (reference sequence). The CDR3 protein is CASSYESTESFF. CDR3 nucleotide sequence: TGTGCCAGCAGTTACGAGAGTACTGAATCTTTCTTT.

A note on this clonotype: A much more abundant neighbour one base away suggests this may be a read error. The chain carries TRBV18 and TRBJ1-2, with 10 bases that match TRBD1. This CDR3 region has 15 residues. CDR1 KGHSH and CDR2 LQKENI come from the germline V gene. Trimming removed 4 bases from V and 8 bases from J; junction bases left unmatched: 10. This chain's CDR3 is CASSLGTGVSEGYTF. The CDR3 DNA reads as TGTGCCAGCTCACTCGGGACAGGGGTTTCGGAAGGCTACACCTTC.

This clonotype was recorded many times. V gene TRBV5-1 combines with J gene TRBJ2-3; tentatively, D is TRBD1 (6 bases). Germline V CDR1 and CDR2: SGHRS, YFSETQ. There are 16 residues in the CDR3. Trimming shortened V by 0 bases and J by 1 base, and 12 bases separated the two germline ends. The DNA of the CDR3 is TGCGCCAGCAGCTTGGCGGCAGGGGCTCGCACAGATACGCAGTATTTT. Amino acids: CASSLAAGARTDTQYF.

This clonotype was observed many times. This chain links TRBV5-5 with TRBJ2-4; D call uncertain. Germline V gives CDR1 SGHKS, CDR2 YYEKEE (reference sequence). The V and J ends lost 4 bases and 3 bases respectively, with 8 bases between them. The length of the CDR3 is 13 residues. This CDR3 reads CASSGIIKNIQYF. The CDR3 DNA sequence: TGTGCCAGCAGCGGGATAATCAAAAACATTCAGTACTTC.

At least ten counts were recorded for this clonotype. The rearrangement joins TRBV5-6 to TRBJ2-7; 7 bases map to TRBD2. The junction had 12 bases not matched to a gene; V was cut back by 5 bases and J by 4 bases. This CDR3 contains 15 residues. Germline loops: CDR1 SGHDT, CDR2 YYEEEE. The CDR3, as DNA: TGTGCCAGCAGTACGGGCGGGGCGGGAGCATACGAGCAGTACTTC. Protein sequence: CASSTGGAGAYEQYF. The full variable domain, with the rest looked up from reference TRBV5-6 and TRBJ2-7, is DAGVTQSPTHLIKTRGQQVTLRCSPKSGHDTVSWYQQALGQGPQFIFQYYEEEERQRGNFPDRFSGHQFPNYSSELNVNALLLGDSALYLCASSTGGAGAYEQYFGPGTRLTVT.

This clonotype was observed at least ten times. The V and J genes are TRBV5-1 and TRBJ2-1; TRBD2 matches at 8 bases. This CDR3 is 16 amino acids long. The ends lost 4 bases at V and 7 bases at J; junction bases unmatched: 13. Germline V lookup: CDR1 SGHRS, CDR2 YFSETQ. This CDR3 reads CASSPEGGRNINEQFF. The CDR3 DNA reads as TGCGCCAGCAGCCCGGAAGGCGGGAGGAATATAAATGAGCAGTTCTTC.

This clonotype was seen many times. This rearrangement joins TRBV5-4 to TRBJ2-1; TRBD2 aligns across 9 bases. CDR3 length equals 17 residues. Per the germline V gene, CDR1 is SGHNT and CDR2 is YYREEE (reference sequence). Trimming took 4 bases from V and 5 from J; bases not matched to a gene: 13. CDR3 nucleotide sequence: TGTGCCAGCAGCCAGGGCGGGGGGGCCTCTTTGAACAATGAGCAGTTCTTC. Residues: CASSQGGGASLNNEQFF.

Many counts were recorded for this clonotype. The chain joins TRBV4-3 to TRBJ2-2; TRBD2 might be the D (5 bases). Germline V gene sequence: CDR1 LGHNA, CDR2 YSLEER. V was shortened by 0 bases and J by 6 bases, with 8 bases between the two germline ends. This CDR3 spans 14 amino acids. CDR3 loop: CASSQDNGAGELFF. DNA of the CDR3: TGCGCCAGCAGCCAAGATAACGGGGCCGGGGAGCTGTTTTTT.

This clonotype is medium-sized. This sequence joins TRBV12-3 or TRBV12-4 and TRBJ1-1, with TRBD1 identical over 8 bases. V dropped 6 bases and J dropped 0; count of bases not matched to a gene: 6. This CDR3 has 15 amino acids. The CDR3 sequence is CASSRGTGLNTEAFF. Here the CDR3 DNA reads TGTGCCAGCAGCCGCGGGACAGGCCTGAACACTGAAGCTTTCTTT.

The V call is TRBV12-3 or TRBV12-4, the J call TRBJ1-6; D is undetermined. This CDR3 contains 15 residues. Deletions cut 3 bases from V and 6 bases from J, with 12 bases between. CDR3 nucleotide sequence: TGTGCCAGCAGTTTGACGGGCGAAGGTAATTCACCCCTCCACTTT. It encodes CASSLTGEGNSPLHF.

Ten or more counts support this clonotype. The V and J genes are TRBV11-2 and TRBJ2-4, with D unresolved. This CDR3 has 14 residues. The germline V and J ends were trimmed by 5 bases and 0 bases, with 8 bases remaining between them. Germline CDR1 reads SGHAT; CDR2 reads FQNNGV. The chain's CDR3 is CASSPVTAKNIQYF. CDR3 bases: TGTGCCAGCAGCCCGGTCACAGCCAAAAACATTCAGTACTTC.

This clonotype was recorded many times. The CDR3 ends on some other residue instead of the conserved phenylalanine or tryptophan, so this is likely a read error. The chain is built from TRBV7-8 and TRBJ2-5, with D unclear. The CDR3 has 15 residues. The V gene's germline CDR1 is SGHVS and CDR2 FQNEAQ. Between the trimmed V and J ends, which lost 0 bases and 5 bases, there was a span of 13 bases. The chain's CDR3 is CASSLAGRNRETQYP. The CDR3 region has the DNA TGTGCCAGCAGCTTAGCCGGCAGGAACCGGGAGACCCAGTACCCC.

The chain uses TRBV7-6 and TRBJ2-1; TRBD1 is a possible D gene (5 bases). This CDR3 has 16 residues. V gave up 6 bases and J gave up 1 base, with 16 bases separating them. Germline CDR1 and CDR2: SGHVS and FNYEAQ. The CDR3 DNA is TGTGCCAGCAGTTTCGTCAAGGGGTCGTCCTACAATGAGCAGTTCTTC. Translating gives CASSFVKGSSYNEQFF.

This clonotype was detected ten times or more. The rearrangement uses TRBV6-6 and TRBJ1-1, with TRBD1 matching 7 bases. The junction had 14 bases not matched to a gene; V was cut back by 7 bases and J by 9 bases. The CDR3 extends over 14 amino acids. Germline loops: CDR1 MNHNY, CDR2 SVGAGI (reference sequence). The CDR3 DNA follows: TGTGCCAGCACTCAAGTGGGGGCGACAGGGAAAGCTTTCTTT. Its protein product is CASTQVGATGKAFF.

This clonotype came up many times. CDR3 sequence: CASSLEWGNGGYGYTF. The CDR3 DNA reads as TGTGCCAGCAGCTTGGAGTGGGGCAACGGAGGCTATGGCTACACCTTC. The chain recombines TRBV5-8 with TRBJ1-2, with D maybe TRBD1 (5 bases). The CDR3 has 16 residues. CDR1 is SGHTS, CDR2 YDEGEE, per germline. The V and J ends lost 0 bases and 4 bases respectively, with 16 bases between them.

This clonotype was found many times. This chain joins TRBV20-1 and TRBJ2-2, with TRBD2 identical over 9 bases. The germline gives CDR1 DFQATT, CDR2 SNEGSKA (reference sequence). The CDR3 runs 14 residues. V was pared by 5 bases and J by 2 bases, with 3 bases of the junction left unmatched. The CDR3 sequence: CSAFSGGNTGELFF. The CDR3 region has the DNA TGCAGTGCTTTTAGCGGGGGCAACACCGGGGAGCTGTTTTTT.

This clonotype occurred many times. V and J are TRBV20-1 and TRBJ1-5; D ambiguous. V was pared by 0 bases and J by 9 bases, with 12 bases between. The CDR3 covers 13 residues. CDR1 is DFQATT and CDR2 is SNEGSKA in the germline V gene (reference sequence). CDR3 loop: CSARDNTGRPQHF. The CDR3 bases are TGCAGTGCTAGAGACAACACCGGGCGGCCCCAGCATTTT.

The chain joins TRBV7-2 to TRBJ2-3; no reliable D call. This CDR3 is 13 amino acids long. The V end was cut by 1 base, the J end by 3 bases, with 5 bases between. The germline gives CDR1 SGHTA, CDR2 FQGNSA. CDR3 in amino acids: CASSLDVTDTQYF. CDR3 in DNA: TGTGCCAGCAGCTTAGACGTTACAGATACGCAGTATTTT. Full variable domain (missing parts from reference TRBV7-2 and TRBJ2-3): GAGVSQSPSNKVTEKGKDVELRCDPISGHTALYWYRQSLGQGLEFLIYFQGNSAPDKSGLPSDRFSAERTGGSVSTLTIQRTQQEDSAVYLCASSLDVTDTQYFGPGTRLTVL.

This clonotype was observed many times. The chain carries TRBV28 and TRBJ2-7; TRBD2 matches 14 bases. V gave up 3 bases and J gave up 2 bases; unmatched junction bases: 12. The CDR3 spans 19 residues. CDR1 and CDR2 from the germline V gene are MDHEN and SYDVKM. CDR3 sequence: CASSLVGLAGGSKPYEQYF. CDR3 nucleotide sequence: TGTGCCAGCAGTTTGGTAGGACTAGCGGGGGGCTCTAAACCCTACGAGCAGTACTTC. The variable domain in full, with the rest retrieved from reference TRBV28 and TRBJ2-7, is DVKVTQSSRYLVKRTGEKVFLECVQDMDHENMFWYRQDPGLGLRLIYFSYDVKMKEKGDIPEGYSVSREKKERFSLILESASTNQTSMYLCASSLVGLAGGSKPYEQYFGPGTRLTVT.

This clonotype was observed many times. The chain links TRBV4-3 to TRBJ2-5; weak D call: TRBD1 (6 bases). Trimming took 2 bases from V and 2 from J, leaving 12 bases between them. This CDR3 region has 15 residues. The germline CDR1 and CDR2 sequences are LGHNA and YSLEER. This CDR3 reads CASSQFPQGQETQYF. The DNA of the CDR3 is TGCGCCAGCAGCCAATTCCCACAGGGACAAGAGACCCAGTACTTC.

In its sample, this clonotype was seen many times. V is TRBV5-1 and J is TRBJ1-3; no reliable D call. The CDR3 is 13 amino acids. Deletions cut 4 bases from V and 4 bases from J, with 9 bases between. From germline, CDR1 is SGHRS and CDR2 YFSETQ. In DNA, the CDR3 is TGCGCCAGCAGCCAGGAGCTCGGAAACACCATATATTTT. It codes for CASSQELGNTIYF. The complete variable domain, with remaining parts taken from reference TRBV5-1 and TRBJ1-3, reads KAGVTQTPRYLIKTRGQQVTLSCSPISGHRSVSWYQQTPGQGLQFLFEYFSETQRNKGNFPGRFSGRQFSNSRSEMNVSTLELGDSALYLCASSQELGNTIYFGEGSWLTVV.

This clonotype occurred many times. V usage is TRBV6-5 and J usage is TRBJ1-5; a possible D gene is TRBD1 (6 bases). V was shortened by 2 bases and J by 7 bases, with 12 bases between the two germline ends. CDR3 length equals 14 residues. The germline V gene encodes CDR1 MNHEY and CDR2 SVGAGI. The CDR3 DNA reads TGTGCCAGCAGTTACAGACAGGTCGGGCAGCCCCAGCATTTT. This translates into CASSYRQVGQPQHF.

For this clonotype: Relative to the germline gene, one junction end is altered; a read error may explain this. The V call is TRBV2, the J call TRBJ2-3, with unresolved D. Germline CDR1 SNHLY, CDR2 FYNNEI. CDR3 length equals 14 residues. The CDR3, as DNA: TGTGCCAGCAGTGTTCGAGGAATCCTAGATACACAGTATTTT. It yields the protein CASSVRGILDTQYF. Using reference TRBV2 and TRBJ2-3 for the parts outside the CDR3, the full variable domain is EPEVTQTPSHQVTQMGQEVILRCVPISNHLYFYWYRQILGQKVEFLVSFYNNEISEKSEIFDDQFSVERPDGSNFTLKIRSTKLEDSAMYFCASSVRGILDTQYFGPGTRLTVL.